Listed below are T cell receptor beta chains from one sample, sequenced in a study of blood T cells in healthy people across ages. TCRdb redid the calling of the 5' RACE reads with MiXCR, one entry per CDR3 protein. Among some 1 million distinct CDR3 sequences, under 45% were seen once, and the ten largest hold under 20%. Sequencing input: blood. The receptors shown here come from a woman aged 55-75 years in good health. Each CDR3 is given without its conserved first and last residue. The order of the fields is V gene, CDR3 protein.

>TRBV20-1
SASNSGRLGRNEQF
>TRBV7-8
ASSLRELNSNQPQH
>TRBV15
ATSREAGVETQY
>TRBV6-5
ASSPAGTASYEQY
>TRBV9
ASSVDESGAETQY
>TRBV25-1
AIHTSGRFDNEQF
>TRBV20-1
RARVLTGGKNIQY
>TRBV5-1
ASSKGTGTAYEQY
>TRBV7-3
ASSAYGGGQETQY
>TRBV5-1
ASSMDRGQGETQY
>TRBV5-4
ASSTRLQGTDTQY
>TRBV6-5
ASIRISGSAGELF
>TRBV11-2
ASSLEGTGGNIQY
>TRBV7-9
ASSSGLAGIQETQY